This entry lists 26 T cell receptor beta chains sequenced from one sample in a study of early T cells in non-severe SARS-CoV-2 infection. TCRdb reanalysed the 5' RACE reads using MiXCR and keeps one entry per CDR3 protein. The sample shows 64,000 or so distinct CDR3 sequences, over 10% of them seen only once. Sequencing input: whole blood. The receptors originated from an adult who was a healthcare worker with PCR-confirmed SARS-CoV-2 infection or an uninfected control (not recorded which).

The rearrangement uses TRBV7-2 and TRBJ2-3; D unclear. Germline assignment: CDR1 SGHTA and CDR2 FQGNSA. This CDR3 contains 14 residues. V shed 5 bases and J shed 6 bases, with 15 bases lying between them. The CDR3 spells CASSRSIFSDTQYF. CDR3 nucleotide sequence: TGTGCCAGCAGCCGTAGTATTTTCTCCGATACGCAGTATTTT.

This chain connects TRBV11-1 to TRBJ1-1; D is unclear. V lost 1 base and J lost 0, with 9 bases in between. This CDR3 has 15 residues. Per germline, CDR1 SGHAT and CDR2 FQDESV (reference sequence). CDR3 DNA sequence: TGTGCCAGCAGCTTAGGCCCCACCATGAACACTGAAGCTTTCTTT. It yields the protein CASSLGPTMNTEAFF.

The chain's CDR3 is CASSSMGPRDGEAFF. CDR3 sequence (DNA): TGTGCCAGCAGTTCGATGGGACCGCGAGACGGTGAAGCTTTCTTT. The chain couples TRBV27 to TRBJ1-1; a weak D match, TRBD1 (5 bases). Germline CDR1 MNHEY, CDR2 SMNVEV (reference sequence). The V gene lost 4 bases and the J gene lost 7 bases, with 19 bases spanning the gap. CDR3 length: 15 residues.

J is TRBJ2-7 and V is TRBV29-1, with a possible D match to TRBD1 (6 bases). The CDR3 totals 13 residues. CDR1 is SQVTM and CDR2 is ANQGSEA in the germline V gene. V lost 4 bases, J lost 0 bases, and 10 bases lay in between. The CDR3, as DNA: TGCAGCGTTGTGGGACAAAGCTCCTACGAGCAGTACTTC. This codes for CSVVGQSSYEQYF.

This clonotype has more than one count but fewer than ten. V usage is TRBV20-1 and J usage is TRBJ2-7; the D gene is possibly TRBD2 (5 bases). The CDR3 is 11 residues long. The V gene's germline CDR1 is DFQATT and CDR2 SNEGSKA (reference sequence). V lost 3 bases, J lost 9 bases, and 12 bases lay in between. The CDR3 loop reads CSASSSEAQYF. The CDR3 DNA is TGCAGTGCTAGCTCGTCGGAGGCGCAGTACTTC.

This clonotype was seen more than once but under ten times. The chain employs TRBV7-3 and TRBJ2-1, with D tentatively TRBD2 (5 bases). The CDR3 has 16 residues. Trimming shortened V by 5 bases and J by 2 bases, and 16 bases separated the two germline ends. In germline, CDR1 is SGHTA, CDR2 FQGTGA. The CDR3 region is CASSPGLSDTYNEQFF. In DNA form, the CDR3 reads TGTGCCAGCAGCCCTGGACTCTCCGACACCTACAATGAGCAGTTCTTC.

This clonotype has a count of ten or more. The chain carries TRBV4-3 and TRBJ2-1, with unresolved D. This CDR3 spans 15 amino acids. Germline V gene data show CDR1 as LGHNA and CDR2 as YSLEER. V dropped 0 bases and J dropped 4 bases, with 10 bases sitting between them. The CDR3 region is CASSQDALLYNEQFF. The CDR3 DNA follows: TGCGCCAGCAGCCAAGATGCCCTCCTGTACAATGAGCAGTTCTTC.

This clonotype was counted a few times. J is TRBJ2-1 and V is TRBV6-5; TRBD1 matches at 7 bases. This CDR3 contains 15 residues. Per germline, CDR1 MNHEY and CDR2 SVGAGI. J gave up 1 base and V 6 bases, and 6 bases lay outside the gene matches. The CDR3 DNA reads TGTGCCAGCAGCATCCGGGACAGATCCTACAATGAGCAGTTCTTC. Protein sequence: CASSIRDRSYNEQFF.

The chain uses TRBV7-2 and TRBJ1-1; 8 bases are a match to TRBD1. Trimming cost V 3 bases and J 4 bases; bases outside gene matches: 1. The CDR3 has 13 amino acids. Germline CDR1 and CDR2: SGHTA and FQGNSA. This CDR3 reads CASSFGQGTEAFF. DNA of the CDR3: TGTGCCAGCAGCTTTGGACAGGGCACTGAAGCTTTCTTT.

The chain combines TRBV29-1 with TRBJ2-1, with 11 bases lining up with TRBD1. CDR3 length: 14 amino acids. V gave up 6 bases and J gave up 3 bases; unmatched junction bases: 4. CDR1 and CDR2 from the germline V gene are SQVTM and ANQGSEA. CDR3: CSVTGTGGYNEQFF. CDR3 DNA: TGCAGCGTAACCGGGACAGGGGGCTACAATGAGCAGTTCTTC.

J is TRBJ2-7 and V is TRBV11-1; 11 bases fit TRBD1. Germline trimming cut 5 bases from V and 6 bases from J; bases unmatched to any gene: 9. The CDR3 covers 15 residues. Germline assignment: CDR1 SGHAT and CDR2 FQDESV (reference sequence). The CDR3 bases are TGTGCCAGCAGCCCCAAGGACAGGGGGCTCAGCGAGCAGTACTTC. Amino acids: CASSPKDRGLSEQYF.

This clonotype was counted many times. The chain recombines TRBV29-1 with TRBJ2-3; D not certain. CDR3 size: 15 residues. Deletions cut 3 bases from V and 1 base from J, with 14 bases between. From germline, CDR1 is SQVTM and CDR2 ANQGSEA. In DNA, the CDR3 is TGCAGCGTTGAGGGTGCTCCCTCGGGCACAGATACGCAGTATTTT. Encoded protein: CSVEGAPSGTDTQYF.

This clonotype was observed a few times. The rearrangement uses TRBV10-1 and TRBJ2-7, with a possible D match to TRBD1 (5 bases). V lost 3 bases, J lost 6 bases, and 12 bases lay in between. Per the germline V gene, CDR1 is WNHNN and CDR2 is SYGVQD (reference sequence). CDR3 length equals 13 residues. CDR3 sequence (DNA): TGCGCCAGCAGTGACGGACAAGCCCCCGAGCAGTACTTC. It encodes CASSDGQAPEQYF.

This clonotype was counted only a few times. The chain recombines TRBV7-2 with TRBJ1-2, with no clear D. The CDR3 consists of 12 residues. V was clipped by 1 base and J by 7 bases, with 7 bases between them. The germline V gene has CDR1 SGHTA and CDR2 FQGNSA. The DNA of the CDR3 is TGTGCCAGCAGCTTAGATTTGTCTGGCTACACCTTC. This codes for CASSLDLSGYTF.

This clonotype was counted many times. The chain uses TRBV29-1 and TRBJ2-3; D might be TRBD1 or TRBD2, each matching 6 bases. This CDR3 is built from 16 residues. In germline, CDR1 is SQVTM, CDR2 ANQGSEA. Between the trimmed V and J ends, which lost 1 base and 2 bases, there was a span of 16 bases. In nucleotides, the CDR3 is TGCAGCGTTGAAGCCTTCCGGGGGCCGGACACAGATACGCAGTATTTT. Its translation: CSVEAFRGPDTDTQYF.

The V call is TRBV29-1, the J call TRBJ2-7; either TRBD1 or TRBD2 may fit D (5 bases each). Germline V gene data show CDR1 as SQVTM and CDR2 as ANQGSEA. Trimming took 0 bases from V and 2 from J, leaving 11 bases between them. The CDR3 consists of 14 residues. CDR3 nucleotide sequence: TGCAGCGTTGAAGATCGAGGGGAAACCTACGAGCAGTACTTC. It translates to CSVEDRGETYEQYF.

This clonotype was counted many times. The CDR3 here is CASSYEGIQPQHF. CDR3 nucleotides: TGTGCCAGCAGTTACGAGGGGATTCAGCCCCAGCATTTT. The chain combines TRBV6-2 or TRBV6-3 with TRBJ1-5, with D possibly matching TRBD1 (5 bases). The CDR3 is 13 amino acids. V was shortened by 2 bases and J by 6 bases, with 8 bases between the two germline ends. CDR1 is MNHEY, CDR2 SVGEGT, per germline.

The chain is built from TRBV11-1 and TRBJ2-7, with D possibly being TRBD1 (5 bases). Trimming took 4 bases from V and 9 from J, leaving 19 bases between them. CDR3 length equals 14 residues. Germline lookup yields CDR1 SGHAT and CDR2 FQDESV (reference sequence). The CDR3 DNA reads TGTGCCAGCAGCTACGGGCCAGGGTTAAGGACGCAGTACTTC. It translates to CASSYGPGLRTQYF.

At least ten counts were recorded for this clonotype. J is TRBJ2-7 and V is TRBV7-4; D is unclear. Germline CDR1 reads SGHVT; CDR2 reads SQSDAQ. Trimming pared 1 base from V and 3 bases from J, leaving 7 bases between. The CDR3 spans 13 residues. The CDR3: CASSLVPSYEQYF. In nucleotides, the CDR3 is TGTGCCAGCAGCTTAGTTCCTAGCTACGAGCAGTACTTC.

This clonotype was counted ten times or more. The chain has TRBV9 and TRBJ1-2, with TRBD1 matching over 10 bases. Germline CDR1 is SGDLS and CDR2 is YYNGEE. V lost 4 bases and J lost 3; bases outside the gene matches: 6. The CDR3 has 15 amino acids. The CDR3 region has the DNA TGTGCCAGCAGCCGTCCCGGGACAGGGGACTATGGCTACACCTTC. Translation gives CASSRPGTGDYGYTF.

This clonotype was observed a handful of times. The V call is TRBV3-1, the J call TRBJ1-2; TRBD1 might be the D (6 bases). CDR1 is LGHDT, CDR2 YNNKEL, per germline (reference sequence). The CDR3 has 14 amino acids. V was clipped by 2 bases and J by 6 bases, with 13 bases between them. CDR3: CASSQSGGDDGYTF. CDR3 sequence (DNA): TGTGCCAGCAGCCAATCGGGGGGCGACGATGGCTACACCTTC. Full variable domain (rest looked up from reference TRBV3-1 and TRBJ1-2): DTAVSQTPKYLVTQMGNDKSIKCEQNLGHDTMYWYKQDSKKFLKIMFSYNNKELIINETVPNRFSPKSPDKAHLNLHINSLELGDSAVYFCASSQSGGDDGYTFGSGTRLTVV.

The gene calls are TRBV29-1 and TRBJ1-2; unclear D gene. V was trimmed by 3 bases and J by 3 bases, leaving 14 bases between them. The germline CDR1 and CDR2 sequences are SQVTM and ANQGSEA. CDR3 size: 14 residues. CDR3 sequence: CSVDMTAGDYGYTF. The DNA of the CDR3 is TGCAGCGTTGATATGACGGCTGGAGACTATGGCTACACCTTC.

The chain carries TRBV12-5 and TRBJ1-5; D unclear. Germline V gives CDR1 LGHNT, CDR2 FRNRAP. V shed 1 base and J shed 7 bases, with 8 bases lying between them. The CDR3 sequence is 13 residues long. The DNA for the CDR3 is TGTGCTAGTGGTTTGGAGGCCGGGCAGCCCCAGCATTTT. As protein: CASGLEAGQPQHF.

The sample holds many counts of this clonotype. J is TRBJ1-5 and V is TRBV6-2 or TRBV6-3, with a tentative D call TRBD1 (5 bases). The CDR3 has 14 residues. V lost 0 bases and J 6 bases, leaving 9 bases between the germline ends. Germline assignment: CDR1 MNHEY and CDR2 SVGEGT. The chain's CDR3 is CASSYSGRVQPQHF. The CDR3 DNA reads TGTGCCAGCAGTTACTCAGGCAGGGTTCAGCCCCAGCATTTT.

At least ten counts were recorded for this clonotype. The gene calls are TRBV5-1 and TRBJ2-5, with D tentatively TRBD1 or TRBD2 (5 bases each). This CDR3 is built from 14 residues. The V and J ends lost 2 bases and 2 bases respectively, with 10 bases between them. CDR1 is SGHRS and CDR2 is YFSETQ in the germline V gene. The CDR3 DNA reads TGCGCCAGCAGCTTCTCGGGACGGCAAGAGACCCAGTACTTC. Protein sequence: CASSFSGRQETQYF.

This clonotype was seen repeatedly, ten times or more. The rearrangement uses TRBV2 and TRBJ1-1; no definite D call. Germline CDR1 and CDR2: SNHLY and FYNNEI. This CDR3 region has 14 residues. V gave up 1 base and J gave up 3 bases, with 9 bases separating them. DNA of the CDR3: TGTGCCAGCAGTGAAGGGGGAGCGGACACTGAAGCTTTCTTT. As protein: CASSEGGADTEAFF.